What follows are 2 T cell receptor beta chains derived from one specimen sequenced in a study of cytomegalovirus exposure and HLA in healthy donors. The PCR had 60 Vbeta and 13 Jbeta primers. Profiled with immunoSEQ multiplex PCR; TCRdb holds only in-frame clones, not every one. This table holds 77,000 or so clones. The sample consisted of PBMCs. The receptors were sampled from a man aged 30-40 years in good health and CMV-seronegative.

This chain joins TRBV7-9 and TRBJ1-3, with D tentatively TRBD1 (6 bases). V lost 1 base and J 0 bases, leaving 16 bases between the germline ends. This CDR3 has 18 amino acids. Germline V CDR1 and CDR2: SEHNR, FQNEAQ (reference sequence). This CDR3 reads CASSLVGGQVFSGNTIYF. Written as DNA, the CDR3 is TGTGCCAGCAGCTTAGTTGGGGGCCAGGTCTTCTCTGGAAACACCATATATTTT.

The gene calls are TRBV5-1 and TRBJ2-1; 7 nucleotides agree with TRBD1. In germline, CDR1 is SGHRS, CDR2 YFSETQ. This CDR3 is built from 15 residues. V was pared by 1 base and J by 4 bases, with 5 bases of the junction left unmatched. In nucleotides, the CDR3 is TGCGCCAGCAGCTTGCAGGGACAGTCGTACAATGAGCAGTTCTTC. It codes for CASSLQGQSYNEQFF.